This passage covers 26 T cell receptor beta chains from one sample sequenced in a study of shared clonotypes between healthy human individuals. Here immunoSEQ multiplex PCR was the method, and the copy in TCRdb shows in-frame clones only, minus some. The top ten clones hold around 0.13% of a sample with some 2,100,000 clones, roughly 95% of them seen once. Sequencing was performed on naive CD4+ T cells sorted from blood. The subset here: CD45RA+ positively selected. These receptors all come from a man aged 18 to 29 in good health.

DNA of the CDR3: TGTGCCAGCAGTTCCTTTTGGGACAGCTCCACAGATACGCAGTATTTT. Translated, it gives CASSSFWDSSTDTQYF. This rearrangement joins TRBV28 to TRBJ2-3; 7 bases match TRBD1. CDR3 length equals 16 residues. Trimming removed 4 bases from V and 2 bases from J; junction bases left unmatched: 9. Germline assignment: CDR1 MDHEN and CDR2 SYDVKM.

As for this clone: Sequence at one end of the junction differs from germline and may be a read error. The chain combines TRBV2 with TRBJ2-1; D possibly uses TRBD1 or TRBD2 (5 bases each). Germline V lookup: CDR1 SNHLY, CDR2 FYNNEI. This CDR3 is built from 11 residues. The CDR3 reads CASMGVGEQFF. CDR3 sequence (DNA): TGTGCCAGCATGGGGGTGGGGGAGCAATTCTTC.

The chain carries TRBV7-9 and TRBJ1-2, with TRBD1 as a possible D gene (5 bases). The V gene lost 2 bases and the J gene lost 5 bases, with 9 bases spanning the gap. The CDR3 is made up of 13 amino acids. Germline CDR1 is SEHNR and CDR2 is FQNEAQ (reference sequence). The CDR3 sequence is CASSLKQVYGYTF. The CDR3 coding sequence is TGTGCCAGCAGCTTAAAACAGGTGTATGGCTACACCTTC.

The chain uses TRBV5-6 and TRBJ2-6; unclear D gene. This CDR3 is built from 14 residues. The V end was cut by 1 base, the J end by 4 bases, with 6 bases between. CDR1 and CDR2 from the germline V gene are SGHDT and YYEEEE. The CDR3 DNA follows: TGTGCCAGCAGCTTGACCGCCGGGGCCAACGTCCTGACTTTC. It translates to CASSLTAGANVLTF.

The chain has TRBV5-4 and TRBJ2-5; 7 bases map to TRBD2. V lost 0 bases, J lost 1 base, and 6 bases stayed unmatched. The CDR3 runs to 16 residues. Germline V gives CDR1 SGHNT, CDR2 YYREEE (reference sequence). This CDR3 is CASSLGPSGVQETQYF. The CDR3 nucleotides read TGTGCCAGCAGCTTGGGACCTAGCGGAGTCCAAGAGACCCAGTACTTC.

The V call is TRBV30, the J call TRBJ2-5; D gene unclear. The V and J ends lost 0 bases and 5 bases respectively, with 13 bases between them. Germline V gene data show CDR1 as GTSNPN and CDR2 as SVGIG (reference sequence). The CDR3 is made up of 14 amino acids. CDR3 DNA sequence: TGTGCCTGGAGTGTTGGGTTTTCCTGGGAGACCCAGTACTTC. Protein sequence: CAWSVGFSWETQYF.

The CDR3 DNA reads TGTGCCAGCAGCTTGGGAATTTGGGGCCGGAACACTGAAGCTTTCTTT. It yields the protein CASSLGIWGRNTEAFF. The chain couples TRBV5-4 to TRBJ1-1; the D gene is possibly TRBD1 (5 bases). V was clipped by 0 bases and J by 1 base, with 13 bases between them. The germline gives CDR1 SGHNT, CDR2 YYREEE (reference sequence). CDR3 length: 16 residues.

The chain has TRBV5-4 and TRBJ2-5, with 12 bases lining up with TRBD2. V was pared by 3 bases and J by 4 bases, with 4 bases of the junction left unmatched. Germline V gene lookup returns CDR1 SGHNT and CDR2 YYREEE (reference sequence). The CDR3 spans 15 residues. Here the CDR3 DNA reads TGTGCCAGCAGCTCCCAGACTAGCGGGAGAGAGACCCAGTACTTC. This codes for CASSSQTSGRETQYF. Combining the CDR3 with reference TRBV5-4 and TRBJ2-5 gives the whole variable domain ETGVTQSPTHLIKTRGQQVTLRCSSQSGHNTVSWYQQALGQGPQFIFQYYREEENGRGNFPPRFSGLQFPNYSSELNVNALELDDSALYLCASSSQTSGRETQYFGPGTRLLVL.

The chain is built from TRBV28 and TRBJ1-1; no clear D. V lost 7 bases and J lost 4, with 10 bases in between. From germline, CDR1 is MDHEN and CDR2 SYDVKM. The CDR3 totals 12 residues. The CDR3 sequence: CASTRVGTEAFF. The CDR3 coding sequence is TGTGCCAGCACCAGAGTGGGCACTGAAGCTTTCTTT.

The V and J genes are TRBV2 and TRBJ2-7, with D perhaps TRBD2 (5 bases). Trimming shortened V by 7 bases and J by 2 bases, and 15 bases separated the two germline ends. The CDR3 spans 14 residues. Germline V gives CDR1 SNHLY, CDR2 FYNNEI. Here the CDR3 reads CASIFLAPTYEQYF. The CDR3 bases are TGTGCCAGCATCTTTTTAGCGCCAACCTACGAGCAGTACTTC.

This clone showed up just once. The J gene is TRBJ2-1, the V gene TRBV11-2, with 7 bases identical to TRBD2. The CDR3 is made up of 15 amino acids. Germline V gene sequence: CDR1 SGHAT, CDR2 FQNNGV. With 0 bases clipped from V and 2 bases from J, the junction kept 1 base outside the gene matches. This CDR3 is CASSLDGTTYNEQFF. In DNA form, the CDR3 reads TGTGCCAGCAGCTTAGATGGGACTACCTACAATGAGCAGTTCTTC.

The chain couples TRBV28 to TRBJ2-3; 8 bases are shared with TRBD1. Trimming removed 4 bases from V and 2 bases from J; junction bases left unmatched: 2. There are 14 residues in the CDR3. Per the germline V gene, CDR1 is MDHEN and CDR2 is SYDVKM. The CDR3 nucleotides read TGTGCCAGCAGTTCGACAGGGGACACAGATACGCAGTATTTT. Protein product: CASSSTGDTDTQYF.

Remarks on this clone: The sample holds other DNA sequences that translate to the same CDR3. The rearrangement uses TRBV5-1 and TRBJ2-7; TRBD1 matches at 11 bases. The CDR3 sequence is 15 residues long. V lost 0 bases and J lost 5; bases outside the gene matches: 4. CDR1 is SGHRS, CDR2 YFSETQ, per germline. CDR3 loop: CASSLVGQGAHEQYF. The DNA for the CDR3 is TGCGCCAGCAGCTTGGTAGGACAGGGGGCCCACGAGCAGTACTTC.

This rearrangement joins TRBV6-5 to TRBJ2-7; 8 nucleotides agree with TRBD1. This CDR3 contains 16 residues. Losses at the gene ends were 4 bases for V and 0 bases for J; bases not matched to a gene: 8. CDR1 and CDR2 (germline): MNHEY, SVGAGI. DNA of the CDR3: TGTGCCAGCAGTTCCGACAGGGGTAGGGACTCCTACGAGCAGTACTTC. Protein sequence: CASSSDRGRDSYEQYF.

Concerning this clone itself: Other DNA sequences in the same sample also yield this CDR3. The chain employs TRBV18 and TRBJ1-6; TRBD1 agrees at 7 bases. Germline V gives CDR1 KGHSH, CDR2 LQKENI. This CDR3 is built from 13 residues. Trimming cost V 5 bases and J 7 bases; bases outside gene matches: 2. The CDR3 DNA is TGTGCCAGCTCAAGGGGGCTCAATTCACCCCTCCACTTT. Translation: CASSRGLNSPLHF.

V and J are TRBV5-1 and TRBJ2-1; D remains ambiguous. The V gene lost 1 base and the J gene lost 5 bases, with 10 bases spanning the gap. Germline CDR1 and CDR2: SGHRS and YFSETQ. This CDR3 contains 14 residues. This CDR3 reads CASSLQRDNNEQFF. CDR3 nucleotides: TGCGCCAGCAGCTTGCAGCGTGACAACAATGAGCAGTTCTTC.

In nucleotides, the CDR3 is TGTGCCAGCAGATCAGGAGGGGGGCTCGGTCAGCCCCAGCATTTT. Translation gives CASRSGGGLGQPQHF. The chain is built from TRBV2 and TRBJ1-5; possible D gene TRBD1, 6 bases. The V end lost 6 bases, the J end lost 6 bases, and 18 bases lay between the germline ends. The CDR3 totals 15 residues. The germline gives CDR1 SNHLY, CDR2 FYNNEI.

The rearrangement links TRBV5-6 to TRBJ2-7, with D tentatively TRBD1 (5 bases). Trimming took off 4 bases at V and 4 bases at J, with 21 bases between the two ends. The CDR3 covers 16 residues. Germline V lookup: CDR1 SGHDT, CDR2 YYEEEE. The CDR3: CASSPGQMAPKYEQYF. The DNA for the CDR3 is TGTGCCAGCAGCCCCGGACAAATGGCTCCGAAGTACGAGCAGTACTTC.

The rearrangement links TRBV11-2 to TRBJ2-7; 13 bases align to TRBD2. J gave up 0 bases and V 6 bases, and 2 bases lay outside the gene matches. CDR3 length: 15 residues. Germline assignment: CDR1 SGHAT and CDR2 FQNNGV. CDR3 amino acids: CASSWTSGSSYEQYF. CDR3 sequence (DNA): TGTGCCAGCAGTTGGACTAGCGGGAGCTCCTACGAGCAGTACTTC. Complete variable domain (other parts from reference TRBV11-2 and TRBJ2-7): EAGVAQSPRYKIIEKRQSVAFWCNPISGHATLYWYQQILGQGPKLLIQFQNNGVVDDSQLPKDRFSAERLKGVDSTLKIQPAKLEDSAVYLCASSWTSGSSYEQYFGPGTRLTVT.

In its sample, this clone was seen once. The chain is built from TRBV7-2 and TRBJ2-7; TRBD2 is a possible D gene (7 bases). This CDR3 contains 18 residues. CDR1 and CDR2 from the germline V gene are SGHTA and FQGNSA. With 4 bases removed from V and 2 bases from J, the gap between germline ends came to 24 bases. The CDR3 nucleotides read TGTGCCAGCAGCTCGGAGGGGGGGCGGACCGGATCGACCTACGAGCAGTACTTC. Residues: CASSSEGGRTGSTYEQYF.

The chain recombines TRBV9 with TRBJ2-2, with D tentatively TRBD1 or TRBD2 (5 bases each). V lost 0 bases and J 5 bases, leaving 11 bases between the germline ends. This CDR3 spans 15 amino acids. Germline V gene data show CDR1 as SGDLS and CDR2 as YYNGEE. As DNA, the CDR3 is TGTGCCAGCAGCGTAGAAAGCTGGGGGACCGGGGAGCTGTTTTTT. Its translation is CASSVESWGTGELFF.

The CDR3 loop reads CASSSSGQANTEAFF. The CDR3 bases are TGCGCCAGCAGCTCCTCGGGGCAGGCGAACACTGAAGCTTTCTTT. The J gene is TRBJ1-1, the V gene TRBV5-1, with D perhaps matching TRBD1 (5 bases). The germline gives CDR1 SGHRS, CDR2 YFSETQ. This CDR3 is 15 amino acids long. The germline V and J ends were trimmed by 3 bases and 1 base, with 13 bases remaining between them.

The V and J genes are TRBV29-1 and TRBJ2-1, with D unresolved. Per the germline V gene, CDR1 is SQVTM and CDR2 is ANQGSEA. Trimming took 0 bases from V and 2 from J, leaving 5 bases between them. This CDR3 region has 13 residues. CDR3 region: CSVEDIAYNEQFF. The CDR3, as DNA: TGCAGCGTTGAAGATATCGCCTACAATGAGCAGTTCTTC.

The V call is TRBV27, the J call TRBJ2-7; D is unclear. CDR3 length: 15 residues. Germline V gene data show CDR1 as MNHEY and CDR2 as SMNVEV (reference sequence). Trimming shortened V by 4 bases and J by 0 bases, and 13 bases separated the two germline ends. The CDR3: CASSSVGRFSYEQYF. The DNA for the CDR3 is TGTGCCAGCAGTTCTGTAGGACGGTTCTCCTACGAGCAGTACTTC.

This chain joins TRBV23-1 and TRBJ1-2, with 10 positions matching TRBD1. TRBV23-1 is an open reading frame, and its role is uncertain. V trimming: 4 bases; J trimming: 4 bases; junction bases outside the gene matches: 6. The CDR3 runs to 15 residues. The CDR3 loop reads CASSPPGQGSYGYTF. CDR3 DNA sequence: TGCGCCAGCAGTCCCCCGGGACAGGGGTCCTATGGCTACACCTTC.

Note on this clone: This sample includes further DNA sequences coding for the same CDR3. The chain carries TRBV5-1 and TRBJ1-1, with D tentatively TRBD1 (5 bases). Germline values: CDR1 SGHRS, CDR2 YFSETQ. The CDR3 totals 15 residues. V was clipped by 0 bases and J by 2 bases, with 11 bases between them. CDR3 DNA sequence: TGCGCCAGCAGCTTGGTTGCGGGACGTAACACTGAAGCTTTCTTT. It specifies CASSLVAGRNTEAFF.